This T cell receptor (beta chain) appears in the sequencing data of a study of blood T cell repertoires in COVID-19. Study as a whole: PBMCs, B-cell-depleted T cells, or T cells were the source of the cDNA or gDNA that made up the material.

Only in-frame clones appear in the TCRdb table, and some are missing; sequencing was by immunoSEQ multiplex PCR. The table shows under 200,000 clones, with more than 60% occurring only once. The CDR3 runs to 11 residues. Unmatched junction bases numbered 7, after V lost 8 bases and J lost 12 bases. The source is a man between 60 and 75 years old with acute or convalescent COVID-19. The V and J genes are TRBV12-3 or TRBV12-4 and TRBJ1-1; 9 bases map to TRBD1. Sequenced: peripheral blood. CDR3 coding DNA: TGTGCCAGCGGAACCGGGACAGGGACTTTCTTT. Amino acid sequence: CASGTGTGTFF.